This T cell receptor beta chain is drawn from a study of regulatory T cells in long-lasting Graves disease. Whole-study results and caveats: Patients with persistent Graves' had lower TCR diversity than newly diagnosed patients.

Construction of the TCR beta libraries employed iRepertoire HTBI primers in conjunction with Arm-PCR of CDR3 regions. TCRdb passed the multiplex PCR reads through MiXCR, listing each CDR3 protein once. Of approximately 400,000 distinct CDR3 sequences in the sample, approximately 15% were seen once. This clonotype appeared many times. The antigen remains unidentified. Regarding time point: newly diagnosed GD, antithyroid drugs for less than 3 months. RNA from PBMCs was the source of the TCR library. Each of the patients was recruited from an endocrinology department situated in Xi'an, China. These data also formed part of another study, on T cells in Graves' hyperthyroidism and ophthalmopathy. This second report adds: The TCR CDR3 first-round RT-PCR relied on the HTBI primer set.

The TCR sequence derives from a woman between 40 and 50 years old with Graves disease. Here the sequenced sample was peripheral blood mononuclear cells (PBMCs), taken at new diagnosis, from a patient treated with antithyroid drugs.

CDR3 coding DNA: TGTGCCAGCAGGTCCGGGACTAGAGTCGATGAGCAGTTCTTC. It codes for CASRSGTRVDEQFF. The chain recombines TRBV28 with TRBJ2-1; 8 bases align to TRBD2. Germline V CDR1 and CDR2: MDHEN, SYDVKM. V lost 6 bases and J lost 8; bases outside the gene matches: 9. CDR3 size: 14 residues.